This T cell receptor (beta chain) was sequenced during a study of T cell repertoires in cytomegalovirus infection. For the study at large: Public signatures in TCR beta pointed to CMV infection and matching HLA type.

The sample holds many counts of this clonotype. As yet, its antigen is unknown. V was pared by 8 bases and J by 3 bases, with 14 bases between. The germline V gene encodes CDR1 LNHDA and CDR2 SQIVND (reference sequence). The CDR3 runs 14 residues. Study-wide results and limits: The ex vivo response showed dominance by HLA-C-restricted CMV-specific TCR beta clonotypes. Identification of carriers of CMV plus the relevant HLA was performed using cumulative public TCR beta family frequency.

TCRdb reprocessed the reads via MiXCR and lists one record per CDR3 protein. The table has approximately 500,000 distinct CDR3 sequences, around 10% seen once. This TCR derives from a human donor in good health (CMV status not recorded). Some clones in this sample may be carry-over from other donors' samples. Sequencing was performed on PBMCs. The chain recombines TRBV19 with TRBJ2-1; D is ambiguous. The CDR3 sequence: CASSGPSFYNEQFF. In DNA form, the CDR3 reads TGTGCCAGTTCCGGGCCAAGCTTCTACAATGAGCAGTTCTTC.